Sequencing of this T cell receptor (beta chain) was carried out in a study of blood T cell repertoires in COVID-19. Points on this clone: Compared with germline, one end of the junction differs, possibly owing to a read error.

Assay: immunoSEQ multiplex PCR; the TCRdb copy retains only in-frame clones and omits some. The sample has about 440,000 clones, roughly 85% seen once; the top ten hold about 2.1%. The germline V gene has CDR1 SSHAT and CDR2 FNYEAQ (reference sequence). The CDR3 runs to 14 residues. The receptor was derived from a woman aged 18-35 years with acute COVID-19. The V and J genes are TRBV7-7 and TRBJ1-4; unclear D gene. What was sequenced was PBMCs or T cells enriched from blood (not recorded which). CDR3 region: CASSLDPRGEKLFF. The CDR3 DNA reads as TGTGCTAGCAGTTTGGACCCGCGGGGTGAAAAACTGTTTTTT. Together with reference TRBV7-7 and TRBJ1-4, the CDR3 gives the full variable domain: GAGVSQSPRYKVTKRGQDVTLRCDPISSHATLYWYQQALGQGPEFLTYFNYEAQPDKSGLPSDRFSAERPEGSISTLTIQRTEQRDSAMYRCASSLDPRGEKLFFGSGTQLSVL.